A single sample is the source of the 5 T cell receptor beta chains below, sequenced in a study of STAT5B mutations in CD4+ large granular lymphocyte leukemia. Sequencing used immunoSEQ multiplex PCR; TCRdb keeps in-frame clones, though not all of them. The sample yields approximately 30,000 clones, 81% seen once. Material: CD4+ T cells from blood buffy coats. The origin of the receptors is a human donor in good health.

The chain uses TRBV7-2 and TRBJ1-1; tentatively, D is TRBD1 (5 bases). V gave up 3 bases and J gave up 5 bases, with 13 bases separating them. The CDR3 runs 14 residues. Germline V gives CDR1 SGHTA, CDR2 FQGNSA. The CDR3: CASSFDTRGTEAFF. DNA of the CDR3: TGTGCCAGCAGCTTCGACACCCGGGGGACTGAAGCTTTCTTT.

Details on this clone: At one of its ends the junction is not consistent with the germline gene, which may arise from a read error. The chain carries TRBV28 and TRBJ2-7; possible D gene TRBD2, 6 bases. Germline V gene lookup returns CDR1 MDHEN and CDR2 SYDVKM. The CDR3 is 11 amino acids. CDR3 residues: CASRGRQGAQF. CDR3 in DNA: TGTGCCAGCAGAGGGAGGCAGGGCGCCCAATTC. Full variable domain (missing parts from reference TRBV28 and TRBJ2-7): DVKVTQSSRYLVKRTGEKVFLECVQDMDHENMFWYRQDPGLGLRLIYFSYDVKMKEKGDIPEGYSVSREKKERFSLILESASTNQTSMYLCASRGRQGAQFGPGTRLTVT.

The gene calls are TRBV19 and TRBJ1-2; D gene unclear. Germline CDR1 is LNHDA and CDR2 is SQIVND (reference sequence). The ends were cut back, 5 bases at V and 0 bases at J, with 7 bases in the middle. The CDR3 is 13 amino acids. The CDR3 reads CASSLQPNYGYTF. CDR3 DNA sequence: TGTGCCAGTAGTCTTCAACCTAACTATGGCTACACCTTC.

Written as DNA, the CDR3 is TGTGCCAGCAGCGCCACCCTGGGGACTGAAGCTTTCTTT. Protein product: CASSATLGTEAFF. The rearrangement links TRBV7-3 to TRBJ1-1; D gene ambiguous. The CDR3 runs 13 residues. The V and J ends lost 5 bases and 5 bases respectively, with 12 bases between them. The germline V gene encodes CDR1 SGHTA and CDR2 FQGTGA.

The chain combines TRBV7-9 with TRBJ2-7; 8 positions agree with TRBD2. The CDR3 length is 15 residues. J lost 3 bases, V lost 5 bases, and 9 bases had no gene match. Germline lookup yields CDR1 SEHNR and CDR2 FQNEAQ (reference sequence). DNA of the CDR3: TGTGCCAGCAGCCGCGCGTTAGCGGGGCTCTACGAGCAGTACTTC. Its protein product is CASSRALAGLYEQYF.